Each of the 15 T cell receptor beta chains below was sequenced from the same sample in a study of T cells after yellow fever vaccination. TCRdb called the 5' RACE reads again in MiXCR, with one record for every CDR3 protein. The sample includes a few hundred thousand distinct CDR3 sequences, approximately 12% of them seen just once. The sequencing here drew on CD4+ T cells sorted from PBMCs, taken 15 days after the yellow fever booster vaccination. Source of these receptors: a man aged 18 to 29 who received the YFV17D yellow fever vaccine.

This clonotype showed up just a few times. The genes are TRBV10-3 and TRBJ2-1; unclear D gene. Per germline, CDR1 ENHRY and CDR2 SYGVKD. This CDR3 contains 14 residues. Trimming took off 0 bases at V and 4 bases at J, with 7 bases between the two ends. For the CDR3, the DNA is TGTGCCATCAGTGAGTCACGGGCTTACAATGAGCAGTTCTTC. This gives the protein CAISESRAYNEQFF.

This clonotype was seen only a few times. This chain links TRBV4-3 with TRBJ1-1; 11 nucleotides match TRBD1. Unmatched junction bases numbered 7, after V lost 1 base and J lost 6 bases. Germline loops: CDR1 LGHNA, CDR2 YSLEER. The CDR3 has 16 residues. The CDR3 spells CASSQVAGQGGPEAFF. CDR3 DNA sequence: TGCGCCAGCAGCCAAGTTGCGGGACAGGGGGGACCTGAAGCTTTCTTT.

This clonotype was counted only a few times. The V gene is TRBV7-9, the J gene TRBJ1-1; tentative D call: TRBD1 (6 bases). The CDR3 has 17 amino acids. Germline CDR1 is SEHNR and CDR2 is FQNEAQ (reference sequence). Trimming shortened V by 2 bases and J by 4 bases, and 20 bases separated the two germline ends. CDR3 DNA: TGTGCCAGCAGCTTACCCTTAGGTCGATCACAGGGCACTGAAGCTTTCTTT. It is translated as CASSLPLGRSQGTEAFF.

The J gene is TRBJ2-3, the V gene TRBV6-5; 8 nucleotides match TRBD2. CDR1 MNHEY and CDR2 SVGAGI come from the germline V gene. Trimming took 2 bases from V and 14 from J; bases not matched to a gene: 9. The CDR3 runs 13 residues. CDR3 region: CASSYLGLGVLYF. DNA for the CDR3: TGTGCCAGCAGTTACCTGGGACTAGGGGTTTTGTATTTT.

This rearrangement joins TRBV7-2 to TRBJ2-1; D remains ambiguous. This CDR3 spans 13 amino acids. The V end lost 1 base, the J end lost 5 bases, and 6 bases lay between the germline ends. Per germline, CDR1 SGHTA and CDR2 FQGNSA. This CDR3 reads CASSLVRHNEQFF. The CDR3, as DNA: TGTGCCAGCAGCTTAGTCAGACACAATGAGCAGTTCTTC.

This clonotype was counted many times. The chain has TRBV5-1 and TRBJ1-3; no reliable D call. Trimming left V 2 bases short and J 4 bases short, with 4 bases between. The germline V gene encodes CDR1 SGHRS and CDR2 YFSETQ. The CDR3 is 12 residues long. CDR3 bases: TGCGCCAGCAGCTTTGAAGGAAACACCATATATTTT. Its protein product is CASSFEGNTIYF.

The J gene is TRBJ1-2, the V gene TRBV4-3; possible D gene TRBD1, 5 bases. Trimming cost V 3 bases and J 4 bases, with 15 bases left between them. The CDR3 sequence is 15 residues long. Germline V gene lookup returns CDR1 LGHNA and CDR2 YSLEER. This CDR3 reads CASSQDPRVGYGYTF. The CDR3 coding sequence is TGCGCCAGCAGCCAGGATCCCAGGGTAGGCTATGGCTACACCTTC.

This clonotype appeared a few times. This chain links TRBV5-4 with TRBJ2-4; unclear D gene. V lost 0 bases, J lost 0 bases, and 10 bases lay in between. Germline V CDR1 and CDR2: SGHNT, YYREEE (reference sequence). The CDR3 runs 16 residues. The CDR3 region is CASSLGPSRAKNIQYF. The CDR3 nucleotides are TGTGCCAGCAGCTTGGGACCGTCGAGAGCCAAAAACATTCAGTACTTC.

This clonotype has more than one count but fewer than ten. The chain links TRBV6-5 to TRBJ1-5; D is unresolved. Trimming left V 6 bases short and J 7 bases short, with 13 bases between. This CDR3 has 13 residues. Germline loops: CDR1 MNHEY, CDR2 SVGAGI. CDR3 bases: TGTGCCAGCAGGCCTACAGTCAACCAGCCCCAGCATTTT. This translates into CASRPTVNQPQHF.

This chain links TRBV4-3 with TRBJ2-4, with TRBD2 matching 7 bases. Trimming removed 4 bases from V and 8 bases from J; junction bases left unmatched: 5. Germline CDR1 reads LGHNA; CDR2 reads YSLEER. This CDR3 has 13 amino acids. DNA of the CDR3: TGCGCCAGCAGCCGGGCGGGGGAAGACATTCAGTACTTC. As protein: CASSRAGEDIQYF.

This clonotype came up a few times. J is TRBJ2-1 and V is TRBV5-1, with 9 nucleotides matching TRBD1. The CDR3 has 14 residues. The germline gives CDR1 SGHRS, CDR2 YFSETQ. The V segment lost 1 base and the J segment 7 bases; nucleotides outside the gene matches: 3. The chain's CDR3 is CASSLWDRANEQFF. Written as DNA, the CDR3 is TGCGCCAGCAGCTTGTGGGACAGGGCAAATGAGCAGTTCTTC.

J is TRBJ1-5 and V is TRBV12-3 or TRBV12-4; a weak D match, TRBD1 (6 bases). The CDR3 consists of 18 residues. The V and J ends lost 3 bases and 3 bases respectively, with 21 bases between them. CDR3 region: CASSLRQGRGLSNQPQHF. In DNA form, the CDR3 reads TGTGCCAGCAGTTTGCGGCAGGGGAGGGGATTATCCAATCAGCCCCAGCATTTT.

This rearrangement joins TRBV20-1 to TRBJ2-3; D is undetermined. The V end was cut by 2 bases, the J end by 1 base, with 10 bases between. The CDR3 length is 14 residues. CDR1 is DFQATT and CDR2 is SNEGSKA in the germline V gene (reference sequence). The chain's CDR3 is CSARRIEGTDTQYF. The DNA of the CDR3 is TGCAGTGCTAGAAGAATAGAGGGCACAGATACGCAGTATTTT.

This clonotype has more than one count but fewer than ten. CDR3 nucleotide sequence: TGTGCCAGCAGTTTTGGACAGGGGGAGACCCAGTACTTC. This translates into CASSFGQGETQYF. This chain connects TRBV12-3 or TRBV12-4 to TRBJ2-5, with 9 positions matching TRBD1. The CDR3 spans 13 residues. Losses at the gene ends were 3 bases for V and 5 bases for J; bases not matched to a gene: 1.

The genes are TRBV20-1 and TRBJ1-2; possibly TRBD1 for D (5 bases). Germline CDR1 and CDR2: DFQATT and SNEGSKA (reference sequence). The CDR3 has 13 residues. Trimming removed 8 bases at V and 4 bases at J, with 17 bases between. The CDR3 is CSPDPGAGYGYTF. CDR3 sequence (DNA): TGCAGTCCGGACCCCGGGGCGGGCTATGGCTACACCTTC.